This T cell receptor (beta chain) was recovered during a study of blood T cell repertoires in COVID-19. In germline, CDR1 is SGHRS, CDR2 YFSETQ. The germline V and J ends were trimmed by 0 bases and 0 bases, with 7 bases remaining between them. The CDR3 is made up of 16 amino acids. Sequencing was performed with immunoSEQ multiplex PCR; in TCRdb, only in-frame clones are kept and a portion is missing. The sample carries about 250,000 clones, over 75% recorded once. This clone was seen a single time. The sequenced sample consisted of peripheral blood. The rearrangement links TRBV5-1 to TRBJ1-6; TRBD1 might be the D (6 bases). This sequence originates from a man aged 45-65 years with active or convalescent COVID-19. CDR3 bases: TGCGCCAGCAGCTTGGCAGGGGCCTCCTATAATTCACCCCTCCACTTT. Encoded protein: CASSLAGASYNSPLHF.